These 4 T cell receptor beta chains came from one sample sequenced in a study of T cells in Graves' hyperthyroidism and ophthalmopathy. The TCR beta CDR3 regions underwent amplification using RNA transcripts as the source. The HTBI primer set served for first-round RT-PCR of the TCR CDR3. TCRdb re-derived calls from the multiplex PCR reads in MiXCR, one entry per CDR3 protein. The sample holds 250,000 to 300,000 distinct CDR3 sequences, approximately 15% seen once. The sample was blood. The receptors stem from an older woman with Graves' ophthalmopathy.

This clonotype was observed many times. The CDR3 coding sequence is TGTGCCAGCATGGGGGCCGCCACCTGGAGCTACACCTTC. As protein: CASMGAATWSYTF. The chain uses TRBV27 and TRBJ1-2, with D possibly TRBD1 on 6 matching bases. Trimming shortened V by 7 bases and J by 9 bases, and 18 bases separated the two germline ends. Germline V lookup: CDR1 MNHEY, CDR2 SMNVEV (reference sequence). CDR3 size: 13 residues.

At least ten counts were recorded for this clonotype. J is TRBJ1-5 and V is TRBV6-2 or TRBV6-3; D remains ambiguous. This CDR3 contains 15 residues. Germline CDR1 MNHEY, CDR2 SVGEGT. Trimming shortened V by 6 bases and J by 4 bases, and 16 bases separated the two germline ends. The CDR3 bases are TGTGCCAGCAGCCCTCCCGGCACGACTAATCAGCCCCAGCATTTT. Its translation is CASSPPGTTNQPQHF.

Remarks on this clonotype: A read error may explain this, as a much larger clone is one base away. V usage is TRBV11-3 and J usage is TRBJ2-1; 12 nucleotides line up with TRBD2. Per the germline V gene, CDR1 is SGHNT and CDR2 is YENEEA. CDR3 length: 16 amino acids. The DNA of the CDR3 is TGTGCCAGCAGCTTAACTAGCGGGAGGCCCTACAATGAGCGGTTCTTC. Residues: CASSLTSGRPYNERFF.

In its sample, this clonotype was seen many times. The V call is TRBV3-1, the J call TRBJ2-7; 7 bases map to TRBD1. The ends lost 2 bases at V and 2 bases at J; junction bases unmatched: 6. From germline, CDR1 is LGHDT and CDR2 YNNKEL (reference sequence). CDR3 length: 15 amino acids. The CDR3 DNA reads TGTGCCAGCAGCCAATCGATAGGGACAGCCTACGAGCAGTACTTC. The encoded protein is CASSQSIGTAYEQYF.